This TCR beta chain was documented in a study of PD-1 blockade in classical Hodgkin lymphoma. Study-wide results and caveats: It was among complete responders that baseline diversity resembled that of newly diagnosed patients. Nivolumab initiation under 1 year post-ASCT meant exclusion. With respect to the repertoire differences, their causes, possibly disease activity or prior therapy, remain undefined.

Germline CDR1 MNHEY, CDR2 SVGAGI. The CDR3 has 12 amino acids. Trimming shortened V by 1 base and J by 2 bases, and 2 bases separated the two germline ends. Repertoires were generated with immunoSEQ multiplex PCR, while TCRdb's copy carries only in-frame clones and drops some. This sample has about 41,000 clones, with approximately 71% found just once. Time point: cycle 4 day 1 (C4D1), after 6 weeks of nivolumab. Each and every patient relapsed after autologous stem cell transplantation, and patients got differing brentuximab vedotin exposure. Of note for this clone: Its specificity is not known.

The TCR sequence derives from a human donor with classical Hodgkin lymphoma. The sequenced sample was peripheral blood mononuclear cells (PBMCs), obtained before the fourth cycle of nivolumab. This rearrangement joins TRBV6-5 to TRBJ1-2; no clear D. CDR3 in DNA: TGTGCCAGCAGTTACTTCAACTATGGCTACACCTTC. Translating gives CASSYFNYGYTF.